The 29 T cell receptor beta chains presented below share a single source sample, sequenced in a study of OX40 agonist ivuxolimab in advanced cancers. Libraries were prepared by immunoSEQ multiplex PCR; TCRdb keeps only in-frame clonotypes and omits some of them. The table includes about 49,000 clones, roughly 85% detected once. Sequenced here: CD4+ or CD8+ T cells sorted from blood, sampled in a trial of the OX40 agonist ivuxolimab. These receptors were collected from an adult with an advanced solid tumor such as melanoma, head and neck, liver or kidney cancer.

The gene calls are TRBV6-1 and TRBJ2-3; 10 bases fit TRBD2. The junction had 2 bases not matched to a gene; V was cut back by 6 bases and J by 2 bases. Per the germline V gene, CDR1 is MNHNS and CDR2 is SASEGT. The CDR3 is 14 residues long. The CDR3 sequence: CASRGLATTDTQYF. In DNA, the CDR3 is TGTGCCAGCAGGGGACTAGCGACCACAGATACGCAGTATTTT.

The chain couples TRBV6-6 to TRBJ1-2; no reliable D call. CDR1 is MNHNY and CDR2 is SVGAGI in the germline V gene (reference sequence). Between the trimmed V and J ends, which lost 6 bases and 8 bases, there was a span of 13 bases. CDR3 length equals 12 residues. The CDR3 DNA follows: TGTGCCAGCAGCACCGACCTTGAGGGCTACACCTTC. Residues: CASSTDLEGYTF.

The V and J genes are TRBV13 and TRBJ1-1; 10 nucleotides align to TRBD1. The CDR3 contains 14 residues. Germline V gene lookup returns CDR1 PRHDT and CDR2 FYEKMQ (reference sequence). J lost 5 bases, V lost 5 bases, and 5 bases had no gene match. CDR3 coding DNA: TGTGCCAGCAGCCCGGGACAGGGGAGGACTGAAGCTTTCTTT. Its protein is CASSPGQGRTEAFF.

This chain links TRBV5-1 with TRBJ2-7; D may be TRBD2 (6 bases). The CDR3 runs 13 residues. V was pared by 0 bases and J by 6 bases, with 10 bases between. Germline V gene sequence: CDR1 SGHRS, CDR2 YFSETQ. The CDR3 sequence is CASSLGAGGEQYF. Written as DNA, the CDR3 is TGCGCCAGCAGCTTGGGGGCCGGGGGCGAGCAGTACTTC. Looking up the rest from reference TRBV5-1 and TRBJ2-7 gives the full variable domain: KAGVTQTPRYLIKTRGQQVTLSCSPISGHRSVSWYQQTPGQGLQFLFEYFSETQRNKGNFPGRFSGRQFSNSRSEMNVSTLELGDSALYLCASSLGAGGEQYFGPGTRLTVT.

This chain joins TRBV29-1 and TRBJ1-1, with 7 bases fitting TRBD1. The CDR3 extends over 13 amino acids. Looked up from germline, CDR1 is SQVTM and CDR2 is ANQGSEA. Trimming at V came to 4 bases and at J to 5 bases, leaving 7 bases not matched to a gene. CDR3: CSVGWDSMTEAFF. DNA for the CDR3: TGCAGCGTTGGATGGGACAGTATGACTGAAGCTTTCTTT.

V is TRBV5-4 and J is TRBJ2-1, with TRBD2 matching over 9 bases. The junction had 4 bases not matched to a gene; V was cut back by 0 bases and J by 6 bases. Germline V gene lookup returns CDR1 SGHNT and CDR2 YYREEE (reference sequence). This CDR3 is 15 amino acids long. In nucleotides, the CDR3 is TGTGCCAGCAGCTTGGTCCTAGCGGGAAGCAATGAGCAGTTCTTC. Residues: CASSLVLAGSNEQFF.

V and J are TRBV5-6 and TRBJ1-5; D may be TRBD1 (5 bases). V gave up 0 bases and J gave up 7 bases, with 17 bases separating them. The CDR3 totals 16 residues. Germline V CDR1 and CDR2: SGHDT, YYEEEE. The CDR3 DNA sequence: TGTGCCAGCAGCTTGGTCGGGGCCCCCAATGGGCAGCCCCAGCATTTT. This sequence encodes CASSLVGAPNGQPQHF. The whole variable domain, remainder taken from reference TRBV5-6 and TRBJ1-5, is DAGVTQSPTHLIKTRGQQVTLRCSPKSGHDTVSWYQQALGQGPQFIFQYYEEEERQRGNFPDRFSGHQFPNYSSELNVNALLLGDSALYLCASSLVGAPNGQPQHFGDGTRLSIL.

This chain links TRBV7-2 with TRBJ2-1, with 11 positions matching TRBD2. J gave up 7 bases and V 5 bases, and 7 bases lay outside the gene matches. CDR1 is SGHTA and CDR2 is FQGNSA in the germline V gene. CDR3 length: 15 residues. The CDR3 DNA is TGTGCCAGCAGCGCCACTAGCGGGAGACTGAATGAGCAGTTCTTC. Translation: CASSATSGRLNEQFF.

This chain connects TRBV5-1 to TRBJ2-3, with 10 bases fitting TRBD1. The J segment lost 6 bases and the V segment lost 4 bases, leaving 17 bases of the junction unmatched. CDR1 and CDR2 from the germline V gene are SGHRS and YFSETQ. The CDR3 loop spans 18 amino acids. In DNA form, the CDR3 reads TGCGCCAGCAGCCATAGGGGACAGGGGACAGGGGCCGCGGATACGCAGTATTTT. It encodes CASSHRGQGTGAADTQYF.

This clone was picked up one time. The chain has TRBV20-1 and TRBJ2-1; D not certain. The CDR3 contains 10 residues. The germline gives CDR1 DFQATT, CDR2 SNEGSKA (reference sequence). Trimming took off 7 bases at V and 6 bases at J, with 7 bases between the two ends. The CDR3 DNA sequence: TGCAGTGTTCTGGGCAATGAGCAGTTCTTC. Its translation: CSVLGNEQFF.

The CDR3, as DNA: TGCAGCGCCCGACCTGACAGTTCCTACGAGCAGTACTTC. It codes for CSARPDSSYEQYF. The V and J genes are TRBV29-1 and TRBJ2-5; perhaps TRBD1 as D (5 bases). The J call may be faulty, since TRBJ2-7 better matches the DNA end. The CDR3 has 13 residues. CDR1 and CDR2 from the germline V gene are SQVTM and ANQGSEA.

This clone was seen a few times. The gene calls are TRBV13 and TRBJ2-7, with D perhaps TRBD2 (5 bases). This CDR3 comprises 14 residues. V was trimmed by 0 bases and J by 1 base, leaving 7 bases between them. Per germline, CDR1 PRHDT and CDR2 FYEKMQ (reference sequence). CDR3 in amino acids: CASSLGGDSYEQYF. The CDR3 DNA follows: TGTGCCAGCAGCTTAGGCGGGGATTCCTACGAGCAGTACTTC.

The chain has TRBV4-1 and TRBJ2-7, with TRBD2 matching 11 bases. After removal of 0 bases from V and 6 bases from J, the junction contained 10 bases not matched to a gene. Germline lookup yields CDR1 MGHRA and CDR2 YSYEKL. CDR3 length: 17 residues. The CDR3: CASSQDLTSGRFSEQYF. The CDR3 DNA is TGCGCCAGCAGCCAAGATTTAACTAGCGGGAGATTTAGCGAGCAGTACTTC.

The gene calls are TRBV20-1 and TRBJ2-3; perhaps TRBD2 as D (5 bases). The CDR3 totals 11 residues. Trimming removed 5 bases from V and 2 bases from J, with 5 bases in between. Germline CDR1 is DFQATT and CDR2 is SNEGSKA (reference sequence). This CDR3 reads CSAGLTDTQYF. The CDR3, as DNA: TGCAGTGCTGGACTCACAGATACGCAGTATTTT.

The chain combines TRBV21-1 with TRBJ2-5. TRBV21-1 is flagged as a pseudogene. The CDR3 contains 17 residues. The CDR3 reads CASSKAPADLTEETQYF. CDR3 sequence (DNA): TGTGCCAGCAGCAAAGCTCCGGCGGACCTCACGGAGGAGACCCAGTACTTC.

In its sample, this clone was seen a few times. The CDR3 DNA follows: TGTGCCAGCAGCTCAGGGGTCAATGAGCAGTTCTTC. Residues: CASSSGVNEQFF. This chain connects TRBV9 to TRBJ2-1; weak D call: TRBD1 (6 bases). The germline V gene encodes CDR1 SGDLS and CDR2 YYNGEE. The CDR3 contains 12 residues. Trimming took 4 bases from V and 6 from J, leaving 8 bases between them.

CDR3 protein: CASSSGVAGGWDTQYF. CDR3 bases: TGCGCCAGCAGCTCCGGGGTAGCGGGAGGCTGGGATACGCAGTATTTT. The chain links TRBV5-1 to TRBJ2-3; TRBD2 matches 10 bases. There are 16 residues in the CDR3. Losses at the gene ends were 3 bases for V and 6 bases for J; bases not matched to a gene: 10. CDR1 and CDR2 from the germline V gene are SGHRS and YFSETQ.

V is TRBV5-4 and J is TRBJ2-6; D may be TRBD2 (7 bases). There are 18 residues in the CDR3. V shed 0 bases and J shed 0 bases, with 13 bases lying between them. Germline assignment: CDR1 SGHNT and CDR2 YYREEE (reference sequence). The CDR3 DNA sequence: TGTGCCAGCAGCTTGGCCGCGGGGGCAATCTCTGGGGCCAACGTCCTGACTTTC. It codes for CASSLAAGAISGANVLTF.

The chain joins TRBV16 to TRBJ2-7; 7 nucleotides match TRBD1. Unmatched junction bases numbered 2, after V lost 3 bases and J lost 6 bases. The CDR3 is 12 amino acids. Per germline, CDR1 KGHSY and CDR2 FQNENV. The chain's CDR3 is CASSHAGGEQYF. CDR3 bases: TGTGCCAGCAGCCATGCAGGGGGCGAGCAGTACTTC.

The count of this clone is one. J is TRBJ1-2 and V is TRBV14; D might be TRBD1 (6 bases). V lost 5 bases to trimming and J lost 8 bases, with 15 bases between them. This CDR3 spans 13 amino acids. Germline lookup yields CDR1 SGHDN and CDR2 FVKESK. The CDR3 coding sequence is TGTGCCAGCAGCTCTCGGACAGTGCCCGGCTACACCTTC. Amino acids: CASSSRTVPGYTF.

This clone was observed a handful of times. This chain links TRBV27 with TRBJ2-7; D is perhaps TRBD2 (5 bases). This CDR3 comprises 15 residues. The V gene's germline CDR1 is MNHEY and CDR2 SMNVEV (reference sequence). V lost 5 bases and J 4 bases, leaving 18 bases between the germline ends. In nucleotides, the CDR3 is TGTGCCAGCAGTCCCTCAAACGGGATCAATTACGAGCAGTACTTC. It encodes CASSPSNGINYEQYF.

The chain couples TRBV7-9 to TRBJ2-1; TRBD2 aligns across 7 bases. Trimming at V came to 5 bases and at J to 3 bases, leaving 7 bases not matched to a gene. Germline values: CDR1 SEHNR, CDR2 FQNEAQ (reference sequence). This CDR3 has 15 amino acids. The CDR3 spells CASSPLAALYNEQFF. The CDR3 region has the DNA TGTGCCAGCAGCCCCCTAGCGGCGCTCTACAATGAGCAGTTCTTC.

This clone was seen more than once but under ten times. The gene calls are TRBV5-4 and TRBJ2-3; the match to TRBD2 covers 10 bases. The V and J ends lost 4 bases and 3 bases, in that order; junction bases with no gene match: 5. Germline loops: CDR1 SGHNT, CDR2 YYREEE (reference sequence). This CDR3 is 15 amino acids long. CDR3 nucleotide sequence: TGTGCCAGCAGCACAGCGGGAGGGGGGACAGATACGCAGTATTTT. Amino acids: CASSTAGGGTDTQYF.

This chain joins TRBV5-1 and TRBJ2-1; the D gene is possibly TRBD1 (6 bases). Germline CDR1 is SGHRS and CDR2 is YFSETQ. The CDR3 loop spans 14 amino acids. V lost 0 bases and J 5 bases, leaving 9 bases between the germline ends. The CDR3 region is CASSLGDIHNEQFF. The CDR3, as DNA: TGCGCCAGCAGCTTGGGGGACATCCACAATGAGCAGTTCTTC.

This clone showed up many times. This sequence joins TRBV5-1 and TRBJ2-7; D unclear. The CDR3 covers 15 residues. V lost 0 bases and J lost 7, with 17 bases in between. The germline V gene has CDR1 SGHRS and CDR2 YFSETQ. CDR3 coding DNA: TGCGCCAGCAGCTTGGAGGCAGTGCCTATGGGGGAGCAGTACTTC. Amino acids: CASSLEAVPMGEQYF.

This clone was seen a few times. V is TRBV2 and J is TRBJ1-3; the D is unclear. V was clipped by 6 bases and J by 2 bases, with 5 bases between them. The CDR3 totals 12 residues. Looked up from germline, CDR1 is SNHLY and CDR2 is FYNNEI. The CDR3 coding sequence is TGTGCCAGCAGACTGGCTGGAAACACCATATATTTT. Its translation is CASRLAGNTIYF.

The chain recombines TRBV7-2 with TRBJ1-6, with D maybe TRBD1 (5 bases). Germline CDR1 is SGHTA and CDR2 is FQGNSA. The CDR3 runs to 14 residues. Trimming took 2 bases from V and 5 from J, leaving 7 bases between them. CDR3 protein: CASSLRGDNSPLHF. The CDR3, as DNA: TGTGCCAGCAGCTTACGGGGGGATAATTCACCCCTCCACTTT.

This rearrangement joins TRBV6-5 to TRBJ1-1, with D possibly matching TRBD1 (5 bases). V was cut by 11 bases and J by 2 bases, with 15 bases left in between. This CDR3 is 13 amino acids long. Germline V gene lookup returns CDR1 MNHEY and CDR2 SVGAGI. The CDR3 reads CASVPRGNTEAFF. The CDR3 nucleotides are TGTGCCTCCGTTCCGAGGGGTAACACTGAAGCTTTCTTT.

The chain combines TRBV20-1 with TRBJ2-5; D not resolved. CDR1 and CDR2 from the germline V gene are DFQATT and SNEGSKA (reference sequence). The V end was cut by 2 bases, the J end by 3 bases, with 4 bases between. The CDR3 sequence is 11 residues long. In nucleotides, the CDR3 is TGCAGTGCTAGACTGGAAGAGACCCAGTACTTC. This translates into CSARLEETQYF.